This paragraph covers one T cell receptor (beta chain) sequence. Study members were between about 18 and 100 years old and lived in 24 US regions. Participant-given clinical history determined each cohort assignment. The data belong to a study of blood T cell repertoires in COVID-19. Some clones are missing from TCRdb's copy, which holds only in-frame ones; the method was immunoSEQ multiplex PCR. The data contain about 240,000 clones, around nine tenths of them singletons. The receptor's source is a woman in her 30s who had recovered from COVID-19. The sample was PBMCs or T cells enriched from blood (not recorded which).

DNA of the CDR3: TGTGCCAGCAGCGTGAGCGGGAGGGACTCCTACAATGAGCAGTTCTTC. This translates into CASSVSGRDSYNEQFF. The chain combines TRBV9 with TRBJ2-1; 10 nucleotides line up with TRBD2. Germline CDR1 is SGDLS and CDR2 is YYNGEE. J lost 0 bases, V lost 2 bases, and 2 bases had no gene match. This CDR3 region has 16 residues. Looking up the rest from reference TRBV9 and TRBJ2-1 gives the full variable domain: DSGVTQTPKHLITATGQRVTLRCSPRSGDLSVYWYQQSLDQGLQFLIQYYNGEERAKGNILERFSAQQFPDLHSELNLSSLELGDSALYFCASSVSGRDSYNEQFFGPGTRLTVL.